These T cell receptor beta chains were read from a single sample in a study of naive and memory T cell subsets. TCRdb reprocessed the 5' RACE reads with MiXCR, giving one entry per CDR3 protein. In the table there are more than 50,000 distinct CDR3 sequences, more than 7% of which are singletons. The receptors shown here come from a male donor in good health. Each CDR3 is given with its conserved first and last residue. A D gene is named only where the DNA matches it firmly. Rows may omit the clone size; those that give it use once, few, many or a size class.

length: 15
J: TRBJ2-7
D: TRBD1
size: -
V: TRBV7-9
DNA: TGTGCCAGCAGCTTTGAGGGGGCCTCCCCCTACGAGCAGTACTTC
CDR3: CASSFEGASPYEQYF

length: 14
J: TRBJ1-2
D: TRBD1
size: -
V: TRBV6-1
DNA: TGTGCCAGCAGTGGAGGACAGGGATCAGATGGCTACACCTTC
CDR3: CASSGGQGSDGYTF

length: 14
J: TRBJ2-2
D: TRBD1
size: few
V: TRBV6-1
DNA: TGTGCCAGCAGTCTGGACAGGGCGAACGGGGAGCTGTTTTTT
CDR3: CASSLDRANGELFF

length: 17
J: TRBJ2-3
D: TRBD2
size: -
V: TRBV2
DNA: TGTGCCAGCACTACTCACCTGCGGCGGGAGGGCTCAGATACGCAGTATTTT
CDR3: CASTTHLRREGSDTQYF

length: 14
J: TRBJ1-1
D: -
size: many
V: TRBV6-1
DNA: TGTGCCAGCAAGAGAGAACGGACATTCGCTGAAGCTTTCTTT
CDR3: CASKRERTFAEAFF

length: 14
J: TRBJ1-5
D: -
size: many
V: TRBV20-1
DNA: TGCAGTGCTAGCCCGATTGGGGGTAATCAGCCCCAGCATTTT
CDR3: CSASPIGGNQPQHF

length: 16
J: TRBJ2-3
D: -
size: few
V: TRBV4-1
DNA: TGCGCCAGCAGCCAAGCGGAGTGGGAGCCACGAGATACGCAGTATTTT
CDR3: CASSQAEWEPRDTQYF

length: 16
J: TRBJ2-1
D: TRBD1
size: few
V: TRBV29-1
DNA: TGCAGCGTCCCAAGCACGGGACAGGGATTAAACAATGAGCAGTTCTTC
CDR3: CSVPSTGQGLNNEQFF

length: 16
J: TRBJ2-7
D: TRBD2
size: many
V: TRBV5-5
DNA: TGTGCCAGCAGCTTGGGCCTAGCGGTCAGAGCGGACGAGCAGTACTTC
CDR3: CASSLGLAVRADEQYF

length: 15
J: TRBJ2-7
D: TRBD1
size: few
V: TRBV27
DNA: TGTGCCAGCAGTTTAGGGCAGGGGGCGGCCTACGAGCAGTACTTC
CDR3: CASSLGQGAAYEQYF

length: 14
J: TRBJ2-3
D: -
size: many
V: TRBV29-1
DNA: TGCAGCGCCGGCAAAGGACGAAGCACAGATACGCAGTATTTT
CDR3: CSAGKGRSTDTQYF

length: 15
J: TRBJ1-5
D: -
size: many
V: TRBV4-2
DNA: TGTGCCAGCAGCCTCGACTCGGGGGTTAATCAGCCCCAGCATTTT
CDR3: CASSLDSGVNQPQHF

length: 14
J: TRBJ1-1
D: -
size: -
V: TRBV29-1
DNA: TGCAGCGTTGAACGGCGAAAGGGGGAGACTGAAGCTTTCTTT
CDR3: CSVERRKGETEAFF

length: 13
J: TRBJ2-1
D: TRBD2
size: many
V: TRBV18
DNA: TGTGCCAGCTCAGGAACCAGCGGGGATGAGCAGTTCTTC
CDR3: CASSGTSGDEQFF

length: 14
J: TRBJ2-7
D: -
size: -
V: TRBV5-6
DNA: TGTGCCAGCAGCCTCCTCGCCGGGGACGACGAGCAGTACTTC
CDR3: CASSLLAGDDEQYF

length: 14
J: TRBJ1-1
D: -
size: many
V: TRBV6-1
DNA: TGTGCCAGCAGTGAGTTCCGCATCAACCCTGAAGCTTTCTTT
CDR3: CASSEFRINPEAFF

length: 16
J: TRBJ2-3
D: TRBD2
size: many
V: TRBV3-1
DNA: TGTGCCAGCAGCGGACTAGCGGGGGGGCCGACAGATACGCAGTATTTT
CDR3: CASSGLAGGPTDTQYF

length: 15
J: TRBJ2-1
D: TRBD2
size: -
V: TRBV5-4
DNA: TGTGCCAGCAGCTTGTGGCTAGCGGGAGGGCCTGAGCAGTTCTTC
CDR3: CASSLWLAGGPEQFF

length: 13
J: TRBJ2-3
D: -
size: many
V: TRBV7-2
DNA: TGTGCCAGCAGCCGAATATTCACAGATACGCAGTATTTT
CDR3: CASSRIFTDTQYF

length: 14
J: TRBJ2-4
D: -
size: many
V: TRBV20-1
DNA: TGCAGTGCTAGGACCGGTTGGGGCAAAAACATTCAGTACTTC
CDR3: CSARTGWGKNIQYF

length: 15
J: TRBJ1-4
D: -
size: -
V: TRBV11-1
DNA: TGTGCCAGCAGCTTTCGGGGCGGAACTAATGAAAAACTGTTTTTT
CDR3: CASSFRGGTNEKLFF

length: 16
J: TRBJ2-3
D: TRBD2
size: many
V: TRBV5-5
DNA: TGTGCCAGCAGCTACCTTGGAACTAGCGGGGCAGATACGCAGTATTTT
CDR3: CASSYLGTSGADTQYF

length: 12
J: TRBJ2-3
D: -
size: -
V: TRBV24-1
DNA: TGTGCCACCAGTGACGGGTTTGATACGCAGTATTTT
CDR3: CATSDGFDTQYF

length: 17
J: TRBJ2-2
D: -
size: -
V: TRBV14
DNA: TGTGCCAGCAGCCAGGATCCGGACAGAGCGAACACCGGGGAGCTGTTTTTT
CDR3: CASSQDPDRANTGELFF

length: 14
J: TRBJ2-7
D: TRBD1
size: many
V: TRBV18
DNA: TGTGCCAGCTCACCGGACAGGGGGCCATACGAGCAGTACTTC
CDR3: CASSPDRGPYEQYF

length: 15
J: TRBJ1-5
D: -
size: many
V: TRBV15
DNA: TGTGCCACCAGCAGGGCCGAGGGCGGCAATCAGCCCCAGCATTTT
CDR3: CATSRAEGGNQPQHF

length: 15
J: TRBJ2-1
D: TRBD2
size: -
V: TRBV20-1
DNA: TGCATTGCCTCCGATAGCGGGAGGGCCTACAATGAGCAGTTCTTC
CDR3: CIASDSGRAYNEQFF

length: 15
J: TRBJ2-7
D: TRBD2
size: -
V: TRBV19
DNA: TGTGCCAGTAGTATTCTCCTAGCGGGAAAAGCCGAGCAGTACTTC
CDR3: CASSILLAGKAEQYF

length: 14
J: TRBJ1-4
D: -
size: many
V: TRBV2
DNA: TGTGCCAGCAGTGCGACAGACTATAATGAAAAACTGTTTTTT
CDR3: CASSATDYNEKLFF

length: 12
J: TRBJ2-2
D: -
size: many
V: TRBV2
DNA: TGTGCCAGCAGTGGGGAGCCCGGGGAGCTGTTTTTT
CDR3: CASSGEPGELFF